The 21 T cell receptor beta chains listed next were all sequenced from one sample in a study of cytomegalovirus exposure and HLA in healthy donors. 13 Jbeta primers and 60 Vbeta primers were used for the PCR. The assay was immunoSEQ multiplex PCR, and TCRdb's table has in-frame clones only and misses some. The sample includes a few hundred thousand clones, around 77% seen only once; the top ten take 2.5% to 3.5%. Source material: PBMCs. These receptors came from a woman aged 25 to 39 in good health and CMV-seronegative.

The chain recombines TRBV27 with TRBJ2-4; perhaps TRBD1 as D (6 bases). This CDR3 contains 18 residues. CDR1 MNHEY and CDR2 SMNVEV come from the germline V gene (reference sequence). V gave up 4 bases and J gave up 0 bases, with 19 bases separating them. The CDR3 sequence: CASSSRSTGIIAKNIQYF. DNA for the CDR3: TGTGCCAGCAGTTCAAGGTCAACAGGGATTATAGCCAAAAACATTCAGTACTTC.

This clone was recorded only once. The rearrangement joins TRBV28 to TRBJ2-5; a possible D gene is TRBD1 (6 bases). The J call may be in error: the DNA end matches TRBJ2-7 better. Per germline, CDR1 MDHEN and CDR2 SYDVKM. CDR3 length: 14 amino acids. Here the CDR3 DNA reads TGTGCCAGCAGTGTTGGAGTAGGGGGCTACGAGCAGTACTTC. Translated, it gives CASSVGVGGYEQYF.

The CDR3 DNA reads TGTGCCAGCAGTTGGACTAGGAGCTCCTACGAGCAGTACTTC. Its translation is CASSWTRSSYEQYF. The V gene is TRBV2, the J gene TRBJ2-7, with 7 bases aligning to TRBD2. The CDR3 sequence is 14 residues long. The V and J ends lost 5 bases and 0 bases, in that order; junction bases with no gene match: 4. Germline CDR1 is SNHLY and CDR2 is FYNNEI.

The chain is built from TRBV4-1 and TRBJ2-4; D is unclear. V gave up 1 base and J gave up 10 bases, with 11 bases separating them. This CDR3 contains 13 residues. Germline CDR1 reads MGHRA; CDR2 reads YSYEKL. The CDR3 DNA reads TGCGCCAGCAGCCAAGTAGCACCCCCTATTCAGTACTTC. It is translated as CASSQVAPPIQYF.

The chain recombines TRBV30 with TRBJ1-3, with a weak D call TRBD1 (6 bases). The V gene lost 2 bases and the J gene lost 4 bases, with 12 bases spanning the gap. This CDR3 has 14 residues. The germline V gene encodes CDR1 GTSNPN and CDR2 SVGIG (reference sequence). The DNA of the CDR3 is TGTGCCTGGAGTACAGGGTGGGACGGAAACACCATATATTTT. It codes for CAWSTGWDGNTIYF.

This clone showed up just once. The V gene is TRBV5-4, the J gene TRBJ2-1, with 12 bases that match TRBD2. This CDR3 spans 17 amino acids. V shed 3 bases and J 8 bases; nucleotides not matched to a gene: 12. Germline-derived CDR1 and CDR2 are SGHNT and YYREEE (reference sequence). The CDR3 loop is CASSSRFLAGGLDEQFF. For the CDR3, the DNA is TGTGCCAGCAGCTCCAGGTTCCTAGCGGGGGGGCTTGATGAGCAGTTCTTC.

The V call is TRBV6-1, the J call TRBJ2-7; D perhaps matches TRBD1 (6 bases). CDR1 MNHNS and CDR2 SASEGT come from the germline V gene. Trimming took 1 base from V and 2 from J, leaving 12 bases between them. This CDR3 comprises 15 residues. In DNA, the CDR3 is TGTGCCAGCAGTGAAGTGGGGTGGGGGCCCTACGAGCAGTACTTC. This sequence encodes CASSEVGWGPYEQYF.

In its sample, this clone was seen a few times. V and J are TRBV6-5 and TRBJ2-5; 8 bases align to TRBD1. The germline V gene encodes CDR1 MNHEY and CDR2 SVGAGI. CDR3 length: 14 residues. V lost 6 bases, J lost 1 base, and 4 bases stayed unmatched. The CDR3 bases are TGTGCCAGCAGGGGGGACAGGAGCCAAGAGACCCAGTACTTC. It specifies CASRGDRSQETQYF.

This clone came up a few times. The rearrangement joins TRBV28 to TRBJ2-6; 7 positions match TRBD2. V lost 6 bases, J lost 1 base, and 6 bases stayed unmatched. The germline V gene has CDR1 MDHEN and CDR2 SYDVKM. CDR3 length: 16 residues. CDR3 residues: CASSHWGGSGANVLTF. CDR3 coding DNA: TGTGCCAGCAGCCATTGGGGGGGTTCTGGGGCCAACGTCCTGACTTTC.

This chain joins TRBV5-5 and TRBJ1-1; D ambiguous. Germline V gene data show CDR1 as SGHKS and CDR2 as YYEKEE (reference sequence). The V end was cut by 4 bases, the J end by 1 base, with 8 bases between. There are 13 residues in the CDR3. The CDR3 nucleotides are TGTGCCAGCAGCCCGGTTCCGAACACTGAAGCTTTCTTT. As protein: CASSPVPNTEAFF.

The chain carries TRBV28 and TRBJ1-3, with a weak D call TRBD1 (5 bases). The CDR3 is 17 residues long. V was shortened by 1 base and J by 4 bases, with 17 bases between the two germline ends. Germline values: CDR1 MDHEN, CDR2 SYDVKM. CDR3 sequence (DNA): TGTGCCAGCAGTTTATTGGCTGAGGCAGGGATAGGAAACACCATATATTTT. It yields the protein CASSLLAEAGIGNTIYF.

The V and J genes are TRBV7-6 and TRBJ2-4; the D is unclear. V lost 5 bases and J 6 bases, leaving 14 bases between the germline ends. The CDR3 length is 14 residues. CDR1 SGHVS and CDR2 FNYEAQ come from the germline V gene. This CDR3 is CASSPRPERNIQYF. CDR3 DNA sequence: TGTGCCAGCAGCCCCCGCCCCGAGAGAAACATTCAGTACTTC.

This clone was found a few times. V usage is TRBV6-6 and J usage is TRBJ2-7; 7 bases are a match to TRBD1. With 6 bases clipped from V and 6 bases from J, the junction kept 14 bases outside the gene matches. The CDR3 contains 15 residues. CDR1 is MNHNY and CDR2 is SVGAGI in the germline V gene (reference sequence). This CDR3 is CASRTGNFVRREQYF. The CDR3 DNA is TGTGCCAGCAGGACAGGGAATTTTGTGCGGCGCGAGCAGTACTTC.

Comment on this clone: This CDR3 is also generated by other DNA sequences in the sample. This chain connects TRBV5-1 to TRBJ2-7, with unresolved D. This CDR3 contains 14 residues. CDR1 and CDR2 (germline): SGHRS, YFSETQ. V dropped 0 bases and J dropped 2 bases, with 9 bases sitting between them. CDR3 sequence: CASSLGQATYEQYF. The CDR3 DNA reads TGCGCCAGCAGCTTGGGGCAGGCGACCTACGAGCAGTACTTC.

This chain joins TRBV7-6 and TRBJ2-7; 8 bases agree with TRBD2. CDR1 is SGHVS, CDR2 FNYEAQ, per germline. CDR3 size: 15 residues. J gave up 2 bases and V 5 bases, and 8 bases lay outside the gene matches. Here the CDR3 reads CASSPLGRGPYEQYF. CDR3 bases: TGTGCCAGCAGCCCCCTCGGGAGGGGACCCTACGAGCAGTACTTC.

This chain uses TRBV19 with TRBJ1-4, with 8 bases matching TRBD1. This CDR3 spans 14 amino acids. Germline CDR1 reads LNHDA; CDR2 reads SQIVND (reference sequence). J gave up 8 bases and V 3 bases, and 5 bases lay outside the gene matches. The CDR3 loop is CASSIRTGREKLFF. The CDR3 nucleotides are TGTGCCAGTAGTATCCGGACAGGGAGGGAAAAACTGTTTTTT.

The rearrangement links TRBV10-3 to TRBJ2-1; TRBD2 aligns across 9 bases. The V segment lost 0 bases and the J segment 0 bases; nucleotides outside the gene matches: 6. The CDR3 spans 18 residues. CDR1 and CDR2 from the germline V gene are ENHRY and SYGVKD. In DNA, the CDR3 is TGTGCCATCAGTGAGTCGACCCTAGCGGGGAGCTCCTACAATGAGCAGTTCTTC. It codes for CAISESTLAGSSYNEQFF.

The chain carries TRBV5-1 and TRBJ2-1; TRBD2 is a possible D gene (6 bases). V dropped 5 bases and J dropped 8 bases, with 14 bases sitting between them. The CDR3 totals 13 residues. CDR1 is SGHRS, CDR2 YFSETQ, per germline. This chain's CDR3 is CASSPAGTDEQFF. The CDR3 DNA is TGCGCCAGCAGTCCGGCGGGAACGGATGAGCAGTTCTTC.

The V call is TRBV18, the J call TRBJ2-5, with 8 bases identical to TRBD1. CDR3 size: 15 residues. The germline gives CDR1 KGHSH, CDR2 LQKENI. J gave up 3 bases and V 6 bases, and 9 bases lay outside the gene matches. The CDR3 sequence: CASSPQPGGEETQYF. The CDR3 DNA reads as TGTGCCAGCTCTCCCCAACCAGGGGGCGAAGAGACCCAGTACTTC.

This clone was counted between two and nine times. The chain couples TRBV30 to TRBJ1-2; 7 bases are a match to TRBD1. V trimming: 3 bases; J trimming: 2 bases; junction bases outside the gene matches: 3. The CDR3 length is 13 residues. Per germline, CDR1 GTSNPN and CDR2 SVGIG (reference sequence). The CDR3 spells CAWRETGNYGYTF. The CDR3 DNA reads as TGTGCCTGGAGGGAGACAGGGAACTATGGCTACACCTTC. The full variable domain, with the rest looked up from reference TRBV30 and TRBJ1-2, is SQTIHQWPATLVQPVGSPLSLECTVEGTSNPNLYWYRQAAGRGLQLLFYSVGIGQISSEVPQNLSASRPQDRQFILSSKKLLLSDSGFYLCAWRETGNYGYTFGSGTRLTVV.

V and J are TRBV30 and TRBJ1-4; the match to TRBD1 covers 7 bases. V was clipped by 4 bases and J by 4 bases; unmatched bases: 6. Germline V CDR1 and CDR2: GTSNPN, SVGIG (reference sequence). The CDR3 totals 14 residues. CDR3 amino acids: CAWTTGQFNEKLFF. CDR3 sequence (DNA): TGTGCCTGGACTACGGGACAGTTTAATGAAAAACTGTTTTTT.